One sample yielded the 25 T cell receptor beta chains listed below, sequenced in a study of technical replicates of blood from a few donors. Assay: immunoSEQ multiplex PCR; the TCRdb copy retains only in-frame clones and omits some. The profile shows approximately 93,000 clones, 90% to 95% of them singletons. Sequencing was done on a sample of T cells isolated from PBMCs. Every receptor here comes from a human donor in good health.

The chain couples TRBV12-5 to TRBJ2-7; 12 positions match TRBD2. V lost 4 bases and J lost 3; bases outside the gene matches: 10. Germline CDR1 and CDR2: LGHNT and FRNRAP. The CDR3 runs 17 residues. The CDR3 DNA is TGTGCTAGTGGTTCAAGGGGGCTAGCGGGGGGGAACTACGAGCAGTACTTC. Translating gives CASGSRGLAGGNYEQYF.

V usage is TRBV9 and J usage is TRBJ1-3, with 7 positions matching TRBD1. Germline loops: CDR1 SGDLS, CDR2 YYNGEE. The V and J ends lost 4 bases and 0 bases, in that order; junction bases with no gene match: 4. The CDR3 consists of 15 residues. The CDR3 coding sequence is TGTGCCAGCAGCCTGGGACAGAACTCTGGAAACACCATATATTTT. Translated: CASSLGQNSGNTIYF. The entire variable domain, with the rest obtained from reference TRBV9 and TRBJ1-3, is as follows: DSGVTQTPKHLITATGQRVTLRCSPRSGDLSVYWYQQSLDQGLQFLIQYYNGEERAKGNILERFSAQQFPDLHSELNLSSLELGDSALYFCASSLGQNSGNTIYFGEGSWLTVV.

The chain joins TRBV10-2 to TRBJ2-3; TRBD2 agrees at 11 bases. The CDR3 runs to 16 residues. In germline, CDR1 is WSHSY, CDR2 SAAADI. With 6 bases clipped from V and 0 bases from J, the junction kept 5 bases outside the gene matches. The CDR3 region is CASSRLAGTSTDTQYF. The CDR3 bases are TGCGCCAGCAGCCGACTAGCGGGGACTAGCACAGATACGCAGTATTTT.

The chain has TRBV6-5 and TRBJ2-1; 9 bases line up with TRBD2. The V segment lost 5 bases and the J segment 5 bases; nucleotides outside the gene matches: 7. The CDR3 loop spans 15 amino acids. From germline, CDR1 is MNHEY and CDR2 SVGAGI. The CDR3 region has the DNA TGTGCCAGCAGTCCTATAGCGGGGGTGGACAATGAGCAGTTCTTC. It codes for CASSPIAGVDNEQFF.

V usage is TRBV28 and J usage is TRBJ2-1, with 7 bases fitting TRBD2. Germline lookup yields CDR1 MDHEN and CDR2 SYDVKM. V dropped 3 bases and J dropped 6; count of bases not matched to a gene: 20. The length of the CDR3 is 19 residues. CDR3 in amino acids: CASSLAPLAQGPRSNEQFF. CDR3 sequence (DNA): TGTGCCAGCAGTTTGGCCCCACTAGCGCAAGGACCGAGAAGCAATGAGCAGTTCTTC. Variable domain in full (rest from reference TRBV28 and TRBJ2-1): DVKVTQSSRYLVKRTGEKVFLECVQDMDHENMFWYRQDPGLGLRLIYFSYDVKMKEKGDIPEGYSVSREKKERFSLILESASTNQTSMYLCASSLAPLAQGPRSNEQFFGPGTRLTVL.

J is TRBJ1-1 and V is TRBV10-3; possibly TRBD1 for D (5 bases). The germline gives CDR1 ENHRY, CDR2 SYGVKD. Trimming removed 2 bases at V and 2 bases at J, with 12 bases between. CDR3 length: 15 residues. The CDR3 loop reads CAISEPRQTNTEAFF. The CDR3 DNA is TGTGCCATCAGTGAGCCGAGACAGACAAACACTGAAGCTTTCTTT.

The chain joins TRBV27 to TRBJ2-7, with D perhaps TRBD1 (5 bases). The CDR3 loop spans 15 amino acids. V lost 2 bases and J 2 bases, leaving 13 bases between the germline ends. Germline CDR1 and CDR2: MNHEY and SMNVEV (reference sequence). The DNA for the CDR3 is TGTGCCAGCAGTTTAGGGCAGGGTATCGCCTACGAGCAGTACTTC. It is translated as CASSLGQGIAYEQYF.

This clone occurred a few times. This chain links TRBV19 with TRBJ1-5; 7 bases fit TRBD1. Germline CDR1 LNHDA, CDR2 SQIVND (reference sequence). The CDR3 contains 21 residues. V lost 6 bases to trimming and J lost 0 bases; unmatched junction nucleotides: 23. The CDR3 nucleotides are TGTGCCAGTAGCCTAAGAGGAGGGACAGCGAGAGAAGTGTATAGCAATCAGCCCCAGCATTTT. This gives the protein CASSLRGGTAREVYSNQPQHF.

This sequence joins TRBV19 and TRBJ1-2; 8 nucleotides agree with TRBD1. The J segment lost 4 bases and the V segment lost 3 bases, leaving 1 base of the junction unmatched. This CDR3 spans 13 amino acids. The germline CDR1 and CDR2 sequences are LNHDA and SQIVND (reference sequence). In DNA form, the CDR3 reads TGTGCCAGTAGTATTCAGGGGGCCTATGGCTACACCTTC. Its protein is CASSIQGAYGYTF.

V and J are TRBV25-1 and TRBJ1-1; no clear D gene. V was cut by 3 bases and J by 5 bases, with 10 bases left in between. There are 13 residues in the CDR3. CDR1 is MGHDK and CDR2 is SYGVNS in the germline V gene. The CDR3: CASSDSHRTEAFF. The CDR3 nucleotides read TGTGCCAGCAGTGATAGTCATAGAACTGAAGCTTTCTTT.

The chain couples TRBV29-1 to TRBJ1-3, with D uncertain. Germline CDR1 reads SQVTM; CDR2 reads ANQGSEA. This CDR3 spans 13 amino acids. V lost 3 bases and J 4 bases, leaving 10 bases between the germline ends. The CDR3 sequence: CSVEEYMGNTIYF. CDR3 coding DNA: TGCAGCGTTGAGGAGTATATGGGAAACACCATATATTTT.

This clone has a single count. This chain connects TRBV9 to TRBJ1-1; 8 bases line up with TRBD1. Unmatched junction bases numbered 9, after V lost 0 bases and J lost 5 bases. Germline V gives CDR1 SGDLS, CDR2 YYNGEE. This CDR3 comprises 16 residues. Written as DNA, the CDR3 is TGTGCCAGCAGCGTAGCTGGGGCAGGGGGCTGGACTGAAGCTTTCTTT. This sequence encodes CASSVAGAGGWTEAFF. The full variable domain, in which reference TRBV9 and TRBJ1-1 provide the parts outside the CDR3, is DSGVTQTPKHLITATGQRVTLRCSPRSGDLSVYWYQQSLDQGLQFLIQYYNGEERAKGNILERFSAQQFPDLHSELNLSSLELGDSALYFCASSVAGAGGWTEAFFGQGTRLTVV.

The V gene is TRBV27, the J gene TRBJ1-1, with TRBD1 as a possible D gene (6 bases). Germline V CDR1 and CDR2: MNHEY, SMNVEV (reference sequence). This CDR3 spans 12 amino acids. Trimming took 6 bases from V and 7 from J, leaving 12 bases between them. For the CDR3, the DNA is TGTGCCAGCAGCTTGACAGGCTATGAAGCTTTCTTT. It translates to CASSLTGYEAFF.

This chain joins TRBV25-1 and TRBJ2-1; D is unresolved. This CDR3 spans 13 amino acids. V lost 1 base to trimming and J lost 3 bases, with 4 bases between them. Looked up from germline, CDR1 is MGHDK and CDR2 is SYGVNS. The CDR3 is CASSELFYNEQFF. CDR3 in DNA: TGTGCCAGCAGTGAATTATTCTACAATGAGCAGTTCTTC.

The gene calls are TRBV15 and TRBJ2-7, with TRBD1 matching 7 bases. V dropped 9 bases and J dropped 2; count of bases not matched to a gene: 7. Germline CDR1 reads LNHNV; CDR2 reads YYDKDF (reference sequence). The CDR3 has 13 amino acids. The CDR3 DNA sequence: TGTGCCACGAGGGACAGAAACACCTACGAGCAGTACTTC. Translating gives CATRDRNTYEQYF.

The gene calls are TRBV7-2 and TRBJ2-2; D is uncertain. Germline V CDR1 and CDR2: SGHTA, FQGNSA. This CDR3 spans 12 amino acids. V shed 5 bases and J shed 8 bases, with 9 bases lying between them. In DNA, the CDR3 is TGTGCCAGCAGCCCCTCGTCTGGGGAGCTGTTTTTT. Translating it yields CASSPSSGELFF. Full variable domain (remainder filled in from reference TRBV7-2 and TRBJ2-2): GAGVSQSPSNKVTEKGKDVELRCDPISGHTALYWYRQSLGQGLEFLIYFQGNSAPDKSGLPSDRFSAERTGGSVSTLTIQRTQQEDSAVYLCASSPSSGELFFGEGSRLTVL.

This chain joins TRBV6-5 and TRBJ2-3, with 10 bases matching TRBD1. Trimming at V came to 6 bases and at J to 2 bases, leaving 5 bases not matched to a gene. The CDR3 extends over 15 amino acids. Germline values: CDR1 MNHEY, CDR2 SVGAGI. CDR3 sequence (DNA): TGTGCCAGCAGCCGGGACAGGGGCAACACAGATACGCAGTATTTT. Protein sequence: CASSRDRGNTDTQYF.

This rearrangement joins TRBV28 to TRBJ1-1, with D perhaps TRBD1 (5 bases). The germline V gene encodes CDR1 MDHEN and CDR2 SYDVKM. V lost 2 bases and J 5 bases, leaving 12 bases between the germline ends. This CDR3 contains 14 residues. The CDR3 DNA follows: TGTGCCAGCAGTTTAGGGGGTGGAGGGACTGAAGCTTTCTTT. Translated, it gives CASSLGGGGTEAFF.

This chain connects TRBV15 to TRBJ2-1, with 11 positions matching TRBD1. V lost 5 bases and J lost 2; bases outside the gene matches: 5. CDR3 length equals 16 residues. Germline V lookup: CDR1 LNHNV, CDR2 YYDKDF (reference sequence). CDR3: CATSPRTGGPYNEQFF. CDR3 in DNA: TGTGCCACCAGCCCGCGGACAGGGGGCCCCTACAATGAGCAGTTCTTC.

This chain joins TRBV11-2 and TRBJ1-1; D is perhaps TRBD1 (5 bases). The CDR3 totals 13 residues. V lost 5 bases and J lost 10, with 17 bases in between. Germline CDR1 and CDR2: SGHAT and FQNNGV. The chain's CDR3 is CASSPSSTGTAFF. The CDR3 region has the DNA TGTGCCAGCAGCCCATCCTCTACAGGAACAGCTTTCTTT.

V gene TRBV6-1 combines with J gene TRBJ1-1; D gene uncertain. The V end lost 6 bases, the J end lost 4 bases, and 9 bases lay between the germline ends. Germline V lookup: CDR1 MNHNS, CDR2 SASEGT. This CDR3 contains 12 residues. CDR3 nucleotide sequence: TGTGCCAGCAGACAGATGGGCACTGAAGCTTTCTTT. Translation: CASRQMGTEAFF.

This sequence joins TRBV5-1 and TRBJ1-4; 10 bases fit TRBD1. The ends lost 4 bases at V and 8 bases at J; junction bases unmatched: 5. Germline CDR1 SGHRS, CDR2 YFSETQ. The CDR3 totals 14 residues. The CDR3 DNA reads as TGCGCCAGCAGCCCGACAGGGGGCCGGGAAAAACTGTTTTTT. Amino acids: CASSPTGGREKLFF.

CDR3 DNA sequence: TGTGCCAGTAAAGTCGAGGTGGGCTACAATGAGCAGTTCTTC. Translation gives CASKVEVGYNEQFF. V gene TRBV19 combines with J gene TRBJ2-1; D ambiguous. V dropped 7 bases and J dropped 3 bases, with 13 bases sitting between them. CDR3 length equals 14 residues. In germline, CDR1 is LNHDA, CDR2 SQIVND (reference sequence). The complete variable domain, with remaining parts taken from reference TRBV19 and TRBJ2-1, reads DGGITQSPKYLFRKEGQNVTLSCEQNLNHDAMYWYRQDPGQGLRLIYYSQIVNDFQKGDIAEGYSVSREKKESFPLTVTSAQKNPTAFYLCASKVEVGYNEQFFGPGTRLTVL.

The DNA of the CDR3 is TGTGCCAGCAGTGAAGCAGGCCAGGGCCATGGCTACACCTTC. The encoded protein is CASSEAGQGHGYTF. J is TRBJ1-2 and V is TRBV2; TRBD1 is a possible D gene (5 bases). V was trimmed by 0 bases and J by 6 bases, leaving 11 bases between them. This CDR3 is built from 14 residues. The germline CDR1 and CDR2 sequences are SNHLY and FYNNEI.

The chain recombines TRBV10-1 with TRBJ2-1, with 9 positions matching TRBD2. Germline values: CDR1 WNHNN, CDR2 SYGVQD (reference sequence). V lost 0 bases to trimming and J lost 2 bases; unmatched junction nucleotides: 2. The CDR3 consists of 16 residues. CDR3 protein: CASSESAGGPYNEQFF. As DNA, the CDR3 is TGCGCCAGCAGTGAGTCTGCGGGAGGGCCCTACAATGAGCAGTTCTTC.